This T cell receptor (beta chain) appears in the sequencing data of a study of T-cell memory formation after mild COVID-19. 5'RACE with constant-segment primers built TCRalpha and TCRbeta cDNA libraries with UMIs. TCRdb used MiXCR to reprocess the 5' RACE reads, holding one entry per CDR3 protein. The repertoire holds 300,000 or so distinct CDR3 sequences, around 15% seen once, with 20% to 25% in the top ten. The TCR originated in a man aged 18 to 35 who had mild COVID-19 (a few samples of this study predate the infection). Cell type and time point are not known. The specimen sequenced was PBMCs or a T cell subset sorted from them (not recorded which).

The CDR3 DNA reads as TGTGCCAGCAGCTTTCGCGGGGGGCTAGCGGGGGTGAGGGATACGCAGTATTTT. Its protein product is CASSFRGGLAGVRDTQYF. The rearrangement links TRBV11-2 to TRBJ2-3; 10 bases fit TRBD2. V gave up 3 bases and J gave up 6 bases; unmatched junction bases: 15. Germline assignment: CDR1 SGHAT and CDR2 FQNNGV. This CDR3 has 18 amino acids. The whole variable domain, remainder taken from reference TRBV11-2 and TRBJ2-3, is EAGVAQSPRYKIIEKRQSVAFWCNPISGHATLYWYQQILGQGPKLLIQFQNNGVVDDSQLPKDRFSAERLKGVDSTLKIQPAKLEDSAVYLCASSFRGGLAGVRDTQYFGPGTRLTVL.